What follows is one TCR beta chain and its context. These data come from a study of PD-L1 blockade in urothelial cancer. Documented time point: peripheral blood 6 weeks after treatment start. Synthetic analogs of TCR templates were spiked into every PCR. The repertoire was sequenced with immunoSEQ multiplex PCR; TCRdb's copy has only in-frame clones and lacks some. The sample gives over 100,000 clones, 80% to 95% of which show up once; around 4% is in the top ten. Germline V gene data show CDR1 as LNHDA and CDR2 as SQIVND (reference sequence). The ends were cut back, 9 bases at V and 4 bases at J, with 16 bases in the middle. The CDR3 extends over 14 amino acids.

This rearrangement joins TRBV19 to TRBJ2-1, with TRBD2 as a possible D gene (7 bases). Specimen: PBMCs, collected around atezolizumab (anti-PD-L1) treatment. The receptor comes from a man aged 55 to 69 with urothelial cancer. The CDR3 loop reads CASRGRGTYNEQFF. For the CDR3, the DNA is TGTGCCAGCCGGGGGAGGGGGACTTACAATGAGCAGTTCTTC.